One and the same sample provided the 32 T cell receptor beta chains below, sequenced in a study of vaccination effects on CD4 cells after COVID-19 (dated by TCRdb to 2021 to 2024). To identify antigen-specific CD4+ T cell clonotypes by their expansion, the ViraFEST assay first stimulated PBMC with viral peptide pools and then applied TCR sequencing. After around ten days of culture, CD4+ T cells were isolated with the EasySep CD4+ T cell isolation kit. Two doses of either the BNT162b2 or the mRNA-1273 mRNA SARS-CoV-2 vaccine were administered to participants. No antigens are known for them. The method behind the library was the immunoSEQ multiplex PCR assay. TCRdb mirrors the immuneACCESS table, restricted to in-frame sequences. Some clones are absent from its copies; in checked studies, under half trace to an unresolved V gene, and the reason for the others is unknown. The sample data list about 66,000 clones, and around three quarters of these were observed just once. The top ten constitute 0.95% of the sample.

This specimen consisted of CD4+ T cells from PBMCs cultured with HCoV-OC43 spike peptides, obtained after COVID-19 vaccination. The cell subset or site label of this sample denotes: HCoV-OC43 spike overlapping peptide pool stimulation. These TCRs come from a human donor who received a COVID-19 vaccine.

The genes are TRBV6-2 or TRBV6-3 and TRBJ1-6, with TRBD1 identical over 8 bases. The length of the CDR3 is 14 residues. With 5 bases clipped from V and 9 bases from J, the junction kept 6 bases outside the gene matches. Looked up from germline, CDR1 is MNHEY and CDR2 is SVGEGT. CDR3 DNA: TGTGCCAGCAGTAGAGGACAGGGCGGTTCACCCCTCCACTTT. Residues: CASSRGQGGSPLHF.

This rearrangement joins TRBV6-1 to TRBJ1-1; D is possibly TRBD1 (6 bases). The V end lost 1 base, the J end lost 5 bases, and 11 bases lay between the germline ends. Germline V gives CDR1 MNHNS, CDR2 SASEGT. The CDR3 has 14 amino acids. CDR3 in amino acids: CASSEGQGFTEAFF. The CDR3 DNA reads as TGTGCCAGCAGTGAAGGCCAGGGGTTTACTGAAGCTTTCTTT.

Comment on this clone: Other DNA sequences in this specimen translate into the identical CDR3. The chain has TRBV5-1 and TRBJ1-3; D is unclear. The germline V gene has CDR1 SGHRS and CDR2 YFSETQ. V was trimmed by 0 bases and J by 0 bases, leaving 4 bases between them. This CDR3 spans 14 amino acids. The CDR3 nucleotides are TGCGCCAGCAGCTTGGGAGGCTCTGGAAACACCATATATTTT. Residues: CASSLGGSGNTIYF.

V is TRBV7-2 and J is TRBJ2-2, with D perhaps being TRBD1 or TRBD2 (7 bases each). Per the germline V gene, CDR1 is SGHTA and CDR2 is FQGNSA. The CDR3 runs to 15 residues. Trimming pared 5 bases from V and 4 bases from J, leaving 14 bases between. DNA of the CDR3: TGTGCCAGCAGCCCCCTCAGGGGGGGCACCGGGGAGCTGTTTTTT. It translates to CASSPLRGGTGELFF.

This sequence joins TRBV12-3 or TRBV12-4 and TRBJ2-5; tentative D call: TRBD2 (5 bases). The CDR3 has 13 amino acids. V lost 6 bases and J 3 bases, leaving 11 bases between the germline ends. CDR3 amino acids: CASRPGIKETQYF. In nucleotides, the CDR3 is TGTGCCAGCAGACCCGGGATCAAAGAGACCCAGTACTTC.

This clone appeared a few times. The chain combines TRBV5-1 with TRBJ1-4, with D hard to call. CDR1 is SGHRS, CDR2 YFSETQ, per germline. CDR3 size: 15 residues. V gave up 1 base and J gave up 0 bases, with 7 bases separating them. The CDR3 reads CASSLYGATNEKLFF. The CDR3 DNA reads as TGCGCCAGCAGCTTGTACGGGGCAACTAATGAAAAACTGTTTTTT.

The chain couples TRBV5-1 to TRBJ2-5; D is undetermined. The CDR3 sequence is 14 residues long. Trimming shortened V by 4 bases and J by 1 base, and 11 bases separated the two germline ends. Germline V lookup: CDR1 SGHRS, CDR2 YFSETQ. The CDR3 coding sequence is TGCGCCAGCAGCCCCAACAGTCCCCAAGAGACCCAGTACTTC. Translation gives CASSPNSPQETQYF.

The V and J genes are TRBV7-2 and TRBJ2-7, with 7 bases that match TRBD2. V lost 3 bases, J lost 1 base, and 6 bases stayed unmatched. The CDR3 totals 15 residues. The germline gives CDR1 SGHTA, CDR2 FQGNSA. CDR3 nucleotides: TGTGCCAGCAGCTTTAGCGGGTCCTTATCCTACGAGCAGTACGTC. Its protein is CASSFSGSLSYEQYV.

The chain carries TRBV20-1 and TRBJ1-6; no definite D call. This CDR3 is 11 amino acids long. In germline, CDR1 is DFQATT, CDR2 SNEGSKA (reference sequence). Trimming took 4 bases from V and 14 from J, leaving 12 bases between them. The CDR3 DNA reads TGCAGTGCTACTCGGGATTCGGCCCTCCACTTT. This codes for CSATRDSALHF.

This clone appeared a single time. The gene calls are TRBV27 and TRBJ1-4, with 10 bases that match TRBD1. CDR1 MNHEY and CDR2 SMNVEV come from the germline V gene (reference sequence). V dropped 8 bases and J dropped 10; count of bases not matched to a gene: 13. The CDR3 totals 15 residues. The CDR3 DNA follows: TGTGCCAGCCGTGGTCGGGACAGGGGTCCCCGAAAACTGTTTTTT. Residues: CASRGRDRGPRKLFF. Based on the CDR3 plus reference TRBV27 and TRBJ1-4, the full variable domain is EAQVTQNPRYLITVTGKKLTVTCSQNMNHEYMSWYRQDPGLGLRQIYYSMNVEVTDKGDVPEGYKVSRKEKRNFPLILESPSPNQTSLYFCASRGRDRGPRKLFFGSGTQLSVL.

The chain combines TRBV14 with TRBJ2-2; unclear D gene. Trimming left V 2 bases short and J 7 bases short, with 11 bases between. The CDR3 covers 14 residues. Germline V gene data show CDR1 as SGHDN and CDR2 as FVKESK. CDR3 nucleotides: TGTGCCAGCAGCCAACCTCTGGGTGTCGGGGAGCTGTTTTTT. Translation: CASSQPLGVGELFF.

The chain couples TRBV2 to TRBJ2-2, with 16 bases that match TRBD2. Per germline, CDR1 SNHLY and CDR2 FYNNEI. The CDR3 length is 19 residues. The ends lost 3 bases at V and 3 bases at J; junction bases unmatched: 7. The CDR3 region has the DNA TGTGCCAGCAGTGAGGGACTAGCGGGGGGGCGCGGTTACACCGGGGAGCTGTTTTTT. This gives the protein CASSEGLAGGRGYTGELFF. The whole variable domain, remainder taken from reference TRBV2 and TRBJ2-2, is EPEVTQTPSHQVTQMGQEVILRCVPISNHLYFYWYRQILGQKVEFLVSFYNNEISEKSEIFDDQFSVERPDGSNFTLKIRSTKLEDSAMYFCASSEGLAGGRGYTGELFFGEGSRLTVL.

This clone was seen a handful of times. This chain links TRBV19 with TRBJ1-5; D remains ambiguous. The CDR3 consists of 15 residues. The germline CDR1 and CDR2 sequences are LNHDA and SQIVND (reference sequence). V was cut by 5 bases and J by 0 bases, with 11 bases left in between. This CDR3 is CASSPGGYSNQPQHF. CDR3 sequence (DNA): TGTGCCAGTAGTCCTGGAGGCTATAGCAATCAGCCCCAGCATTTT.

This clone turned up a few times. The chain links TRBV6-5 to TRBJ2-7; D unresolved. The germline V gene has CDR1 MNHEY and CDR2 SVGAGI. The CDR3 is made up of 13 amino acids. The V gene lost 5 bases and the J gene lost 3 bases, with 11 bases spanning the gap. DNA of the CDR3: TGTGCCAGCAGTCATATTGCAATCTACGAGCAGTACGTC. Its protein is CASSHIAIYEQYV.

The chain uses TRBV2 and TRBJ1-1; no clear D. Trimming removed 4 bases at V and 2 bases at J, with 11 bases between. The CDR3 totals 14 residues. Germline CDR1 and CDR2: SNHLY and FYNNEI. CDR3 in amino acids: CASSVDWENTEAFF. The CDR3 DNA follows: TGTGCCAGCAGTGTGGACTGGGAAAACACTGAAGCTTTCTTT.

V gene TRBV9 combines with J gene TRBJ2-7; TRBD2 aligns across 11 bases. Germline-derived CDR1 and CDR2 are SGDLS and YYNGEE. After removal of 3 bases from V and 4 bases from J, the junction contained 6 bases not matched to a gene. The CDR3 has 15 amino acids. Here the CDR3 DNA reads TGTGCCAGCAGCGCGAGACTAGCGGGGTCTTACGAGCAGTACGTC. Encoded protein: CASSARLAGSYEQYV.

Concerning this clone: Germline is not matched at one junction end, which may reflect a read error. The chain has TRBV6-5 and TRBJ1-1, with D tentatively TRBD1 (5 bases). This CDR3 contains 13 residues. Per germline, CDR1 MNHEY and CDR2 SVGAGI. DNA for the CDR3: TGTGCCAGTAGTTATATCGGGGGCACTGAAGCTTTCTTT. It is translated as CASSYIGGTEAFF.

V and J are TRBV19 and TRBJ1-3, with D hard to call. Germline V CDR1 and CDR2: LNHDA, SQIVND (reference sequence). The CDR3 covers 15 residues. With 5 bases removed from V and 0 bases from J, the gap between germline ends came to 11 bases. CDR3 DNA: TGTGCCAGTAGTTCCTTTATATACTCTGGAAACACCATATATTTT. As protein: CASSSFIYSGNTIYF.

The rearrangement joins TRBV3-1 (or the pseudogene TRBV3-2) to TRBJ2-1, with a weak D call TRBD1 (5 bases). Trimming stripped 1 base from V and 7 bases from J, with 17 bases between. The germline CDR1 and CDR2 sequences are LGHDT and YNNKEL (reference sequence). CDR3 length: 16 residues. The CDR3 loop is CASSQVGYPKGNEQFF. DNA of the CDR3: TGTGCCAGCAGCCAAGTGGGGTACCCCAAGGGGAATGAGCAGTTCTTC.

This sequence joins TRBV7-3 and TRBJ1-1; maybe TRBD1 (5 bases). Trimming pared 2 bases from V and 2 bases from J, leaving 9 bases between. Germline V CDR1 and CDR2: SGHTA, FQGTGA. This CDR3 comprises 14 residues. The CDR3, as DNA: TGTGCCAGCAGCTTACAGGGTTCCAACACTGAAGCTTTCTTT. As protein: CASSLQGSNTEAFF.

V and J are TRBV5-1 and TRBJ2-5, with TRBD1 matching over 7 bases. With 0 bases clipped from V and 2 bases from J, the junction kept 4 bases outside the gene matches. CDR1 SGHRS and CDR2 YFSETQ come from the germline V gene. The CDR3 is 15 residues long. Here the CDR3 reads CASSLGDSIQETQYF. CDR3 DNA: TGCGCCAGCAGCTTGGGGGACAGCATACAAGAGACCCAGTACTTC. Complete variable domain (other parts from reference TRBV5-1 and TRBJ2-5): KAGVTQTPRYLIKTRGQQVTLSCSPISGHRSVSWYQQTPGQGLQFLFEYFSETQRNKGNFPGRFSGRQFSNSRSEMNVSTLELGDSALYLCASSLGDSIQETQYFGPGTRLLVL.

The rearrangement joins TRBV9 to TRBJ2-5; TRBD2 is a possible D gene (5 bases). CDR3 length: 14 amino acids. CDR1 is SGDLS, CDR2 YYNGEE, per germline. V was trimmed by 4 bases and J by 7 bases, leaving 17 bases between them. The CDR3 spells CASSPRTAEGTQYF. The CDR3 nucleotides are TGTGCCAGCAGCCCCAGGACGGCCGAGGGGACCCAGTACTTC.

The genes are TRBV7-2 and TRBJ1-1; D is possibly TRBD1 (5 bases). Looked up from germline, CDR1 is SGHTA and CDR2 is FQGNSA. The ends were cut back, 1 base at V and 5 bases at J, with 11 bases in the middle. This CDR3 is built from 14 residues. CDR3 coding DNA: TGTGCCAGCAGCTTAGTGGGCAGGGAAACTGAAGCTTTCTTT. This encodes CASSLVGRETEAFF.

V and J are TRBV9 and TRBJ2-7; TRBD1 is a possible D gene (6 bases). The CDR3 spans 15 residues. CDR1 and CDR2 (germline): SGDLS, YYNGEE. Trimming removed 4 bases from V and 3 bases from J, with 17 bases in between. CDR3 in amino acids: CASSHSDSYLYEQYV. In DNA form, the CDR3 reads TGTGCCAGCAGCCATTCGGACAGCTATCTCTACGAGCAGTACGTC.

This clone showed up just a few times. The rearrangement links TRBV7-9 to TRBJ1-1, with D unclear. The CDR3 sequence is 13 residues long. CDR1 and CDR2 from the germline V gene are SEHNR and FQNEAQ (reference sequence). The V end lost 10 bases, the J end lost 1 base, and 13 bases lay between the germline ends. CDR3 loop: CATHRAPNTEAFF. For the CDR3, the DNA is TGTGCCACCCACCGGGCCCCGAACACTGAAGCTTTCTTT.

The chain joins TRBV24-1 to TRBJ2-3, with 7 bases matching TRBD1. CDR3 length: 13 residues. The V segment lost 9 bases and the J segment 4 bases; nucleotides outside the gene matches: 6. Per germline, CDR1 KGHDR and CDR2 SFDVKD. As DNA, the CDR3 is TGTGCCACCGGACAGGCCCCACCAGATACGCAGTATTTT. Translated, it gives CATGQAPPDTQYF.

This sequence joins TRBV7-9 and TRBJ2-5; 8 bases are a match to TRBD2. V shed 2 bases and J 0 bases; nucleotides not matched to a gene: 8. From germline, CDR1 is SEHNR and CDR2 FQNEAQ (reference sequence). This CDR3 has 17 residues. The CDR3 nucleotides read TGTGCCAGCAGCTTAAGGGTCAGCGGGGGTGACCAAGAGACCCAGTACTTC. It encodes CASSLRVSGGDQETQYF.

This clone has more than one count but fewer than ten. The chain employs TRBV5-1 and TRBJ2-2; TRBD1 aligns across 8 bases. The CDR3 contains 16 residues. The germline CDR1 and CDR2 sequences are SGHRS and YFSETQ. V lost 4 bases, J lost 2 bases, and 7 bases stayed unmatched. The CDR3 here is CASSPPGTGNTGELFF. DNA of the CDR3: TGCGCCAGCAGCCCCCCCGGGACAGGTAACACCGGGGAGCTGTTTTTT.

The chain uses TRBV24-1 and TRBJ2-3, with 10 bases that match TRBD2. V gave up 6 bases and J gave up 4 bases; unmatched junction bases: 6. Germline CDR1 reads KGHDR; CDR2 reads SFDVKD. The CDR3 extends over 15 amino acids. The DNA of the CDR3 is TGTGCCACCAGTTCTAGCGGGGGAGCTGCAGATACGCAGTATTTT. It codes for CATSSSGGAADTQYF.

The chain recombines TRBV2 with TRBJ1-3; 9 bases are a match to TRBD1. The J segment lost 5 bases and the V segment lost 7 bases, leaving 12 bases of the junction unmatched. Looked up from germline, CDR1 is SNHLY and CDR2 is FYNNEI. The CDR3 runs 16 residues. CDR3 nucleotides: TGTGCCAGCAAGCGGGACAGGGATGCAGGTAGAAACACCATATATTTT. Protein product: CASKRDRDAGRNTIYF.

This rearrangement joins TRBV24-1 to TRBJ1-5, with D unclear. The CDR3 is 15 amino acids. The V end lost 9 bases, the J end lost 2 bases, and 16 bases lay between the germline ends. CDR1 and CDR2 (germline): KGHDR, SFDVKD. In DNA, the CDR3 is TGTGCCACCTACCACCGGGAGGATTGCAATCAGCCCCAGCATTTT. This codes for CATYHREDCNQPQHF.

This clone was observed a handful of times. The chain combines TRBV7-6 with TRBJ2-2, with D perhaps assigned TRBD1 or TRBD2 (5 bases each). The CDR3 is made up of 15 amino acids. Germline V gives CDR1 SGHVS, CDR2 FNYEAQ. Deletions cut 5 bases from V and 2 bases from J, with 12 bases between. The CDR3 loop is CASSPWDLNTGELFF. CDR3 DNA sequence: TGTGCCAGCAGCCCGTGGGACCTCAACACCGGGGAGCTGTTTTTT.